Given below is one T cell receptor beta chain in context. It may be a read error: a sequence one base away is much more abundant. Sample-barcoded 5' priming and a J-beta primer mix drove a second PCR of about 6 to 12 cycles. All samples gave at least 2.5 million CDR3-containing paired-end reads. TCRdb redid the calling of the 5' RACE reads with MiXCR, one entry per CDR3 protein. The table records some 900,000 distinct CDR3 sequences, about 48% of them present only once. This specimen belongs to a study of blood T cells in healthy people across ages. Isolation yielded PBMCs, at least 6 million per sample, in every case. This CDR3 spans 13 amino acids. Germline V gene data show CDR1 as SGHTA and CDR2 as FQGNSA.

The sequenced sample was blood. The source is a man under 40 in good health. J is TRBJ1-2 and V is TRBV7-2; 7 positions agree with TRBD1. In nucleotides, the CDR3 is TGTGCCAGAAGCTTCCAGACAGGGCTAGGCTACACCTTC. Its protein product is CARSFQTGLGYTF.